This TCR beta chain was recovered during a study of T cells in Graves' hyperthyroidism and ophthalmopathy. Background on the study: Peripheral blood was obtained at initial diagnosis, preceding any treatment.

Regions amplified from RNA transcripts were the TCR beta CDR3 regions. In the first-round RT-PCR of the TCR CDR3, the HTBI primer set was used. TCRdb called the multiplex PCR reads again in MiXCR, with one record for every CDR3 protein. This sample carries hundreds of thousands of distinct CDR3 sequences, around 20% of them seen once, and the ten largest clones take around a third. At least 3 on the Clinical Activity Score was recorded for ophthalmopathy patients, who also had NOSPECS grade at least 4 and duration under 3 months. Pregnant or lactating patients were excluded, as were those with uncontrolled infection or other autoimmune disease. Germline V CDR1 and CDR2: GTSNPN, SVGIG (reference sequence). The CDR3 runs 13 residues. Deletions cut 3 bases from V and 0 bases from J, with 6 bases between.

The source material was blood. The sequence was obtained from a man aged 25 to 45 with Graves' ophthalmopathy. The V and J genes are TRBV30 and TRBJ1-5; D remains unclear. CDR3 sequence reads: CAWRQYSNQPQHF. CDR3 DNA sequence: TGTGCCTGGAGACAGTATAGCAATCAGCCCCAGCATTTT. Using reference TRBV30 and TRBJ1-5 for the parts outside the CDR3, the full variable domain is SQTIHQWPATLVQPVGSPLSLECTVEGTSNPNLYWYRQAAGRGLQLLFYSVGIGQISSEVPQNLSASRPQDRQFILSSKKLLLSDSGFYLCAWRQYSNQPQHFGDGTRLSIL.